Shown below are 22 T cell receptor beta chains from a single sample sequenced in a study of Ad26.COV2.S vaccination and SARS-CoV-2 variants. Documented treatment: 19 received Ad26.COV2.S at low or high dose, single or two shots; 5 received placebo; per-sample allocation not given. Vaccine and placebo recipients were sampled on day 63 after the first injection. Measured with immunoSEQ multiplex PCR; TCRdb has only the in-frame clones, and not every one. The sample carries 450,000 to 550,000 clones, 89% recorded once. The starting material was peripheral blood, obtained in a trial of Ad26.COV2.S vaccine versus placebo. These receptors all stem from a person between 18 and 65 years old who received the Ad26.COV2.S COVID-19 vaccine or a placebo.

The chain couples TRBV3-1 (or the pseudogene TRBV3-2) to TRBJ1-5, with D hard to call. This CDR3 comprises 19 residues. V lost 2 bases and J 0 bases, leaving 20 bases between the germline ends. Germline CDR1 reads LGHDT; CDR2 reads YNNKEL (reference sequence). The CDR3 region is CASSQLKVYGLYSNQPQHF. CDR3 in DNA: TGTGCCAGCAGCCAACTCAAGGTGTACGGGCTGTATAGCAATCAGCCCCAGCATTTT.

The rearrangement uses TRBV11-2 and TRBJ2-3, with 8 bases aligning to TRBD1. CDR3 length: 15 residues. From germline, CDR1 is SGHAT and CDR2 FQNNGV. The ends lost 6 bases at V and 2 bases at J; junction bases unmatched: 7. CDR3 amino acids: CASRPLGQDTDTQYF. As DNA, the CDR3 is TGTGCCAGCAGGCCCCTGGGACAGGACACAGATACGCAGTATTTT.

This chain connects TRBV6-5 to TRBJ1-5; D not certain. The CDR3 is made up of 16 amino acids. V lost 0 bases, J lost 1 base, and 10 bases lay in between. Germline V gene lookup returns CDR1 MNHEY and CDR2 SVGAGI. CDR3 DNA sequence: TGTGCCAGCAGTTACTCAGGGTGGCAGAGCAATCAGCCCCAGCATTTT. This translates into CASSYSGWQSNQPQHF.

A single count supports this clone. The chain links TRBV27 to TRBJ2-5, with D hard to call. Germline V gene lookup returns CDR1 MNHEY and CDR2 SMNVEV (reference sequence). This CDR3 has 15 residues. V was pared by 0 bases and J by 2 bases, with 10 bases between. CDR3 coding DNA: TGTGCCAGCAGTTTATCCTCGTGGCAGCAAGAGACCCAGTACTTC. Translated: CASSLSSWQQETQYF.

The CDR3 protein is CASSIVSAGDVLFF. As DNA, the CDR3 is TGTGCCAGTAGTATAGTCTCGGCGGGAGATGTGCTGTTTTTT. V usage is TRBV19 and J usage is TRBJ1-4, with D uncertain. Germline V lookup: CDR1 LNHDA, CDR2 SQIVND (reference sequence). Trimming stripped 1 base from V and 14 bases from J, with 17 bases between. This CDR3 is built from 14 residues.

V usage is TRBV5-1 and J usage is TRBJ2-1; the match to TRBD2 covers 14 bases. From germline, CDR1 is SGHRS and CDR2 YFSETQ. The CDR3 sequence is 13 residues long. The J segment lost 14 bases and the V segment lost 4 bases, leaving 5 bases of the junction unmatched. CDR3 sequence reads: CASSVGLAGVKFF. In DNA form, the CDR3 reads TGCGCCAGCAGCGTGGGACTAGCGGGAGTTAAGTTCTTC.

V is TRBV4-3 and J is TRBJ2-2; 8 nucleotides match TRBD2. The V gene's germline CDR1 is LGHNA and CDR2 YSLEER. V gave up 1 base and J gave up 1 base; unmatched junction bases: 2. This CDR3 is built from 16 residues. The DNA for the CDR3 is TGCGCCAGCAGCCAAGCGGCGGGGGGGAACACCGGGGAGCTGTTTTTT. Its translation is CASSQAAGGNTGELFF.

This clone occurred a few times. The chain combines TRBV28 with TRBJ2-1; possible D gene TRBD1, 6 bases. Germline CDR1 reads MDHEN; CDR2 reads SYDVKM. The CDR3 is 17 residues long. Deletions cut 4 bases from V and 0 bases from J, with 16 bases between. The CDR3 sequence is CASSSPYRDISYNEQFF. In DNA form, the CDR3 reads TGTGCCAGCAGTTCTCCCTACCGGGACATCTCCTACAATGAGCAGTTCTTC.

This clone appeared a single time. This chain joins TRBV27 and TRBJ2-3; 11 bases fit TRBD2. CDR1 and CDR2 (germline): MNHEY, SMNVEV (reference sequence). This CDR3 has 19 amino acids. With 3 bases clipped from V and 4 bases from J, the junction kept 15 bases outside the gene matches. CDR3 sequence (DNA): TGTGCCAGCAGTTTGTATAGGGGGGTAGCGGGAGGGAGGGCAGATACGCAGTATTTT. Its translation is CASSLYRGVAGGRADTQYF.

This chain connects TRBV9 to TRBJ2-2, with TRBD2 as a possible D gene (5 bases). V dropped 2 bases and J dropped 6 bases, with 11 bases sitting between them. This CDR3 contains 14 residues. Germline CDR1 is SGDLS and CDR2 is YYNGEE. The CDR3 region is CASSVRTVPGELFF. The CDR3 nucleotides are TGTGCCAGCAGCGTTCGGACTGTCCCCGGGGAGCTGTTTTTT.

The J gene is TRBJ2-7, the V gene TRBV20-1; unclear D gene. V dropped 3 bases and J dropped 3 bases, with 12 bases sitting between them. In germline, CDR1 is DFQATT, CDR2 SNEGSKA (reference sequence). CDR3 length equals 13 residues. CDR3 region: CSASAYRDYEQYF. CDR3 nucleotide sequence: TGCAGTGCTAGTGCGTACCGCGACTACGAGCAGTACTTC.

This clone was seen more than once but under ten times. The J gene is TRBJ1-5, the V gene TRBV5-6; no definite D call. Trimming left V 7 bases short and J 3 bases short, with 11 bases between. Germline loops: CDR1 SGHDT, CDR2 YYEEEE. The CDR3 is made up of 13 amino acids. The DNA for the CDR3 is TGTGCCAGCGCTGTAGGTTCCAATCAGCCCCAGCATTTT. Translated: CASAVGSNQPQHF.

J is TRBJ2-3 and V is TRBV5-6; no firm D call. The CDR3 covers 14 residues. Trimming stripped 0 bases from V and 2 bases from J, with 7 bases between. Germline CDR1 SGHDT, CDR2 YYEEEE. This CDR3 is CASSLAGPTDTQYF. DNA of the CDR3: TGTGCCAGCAGCTTGGCAGGACCCACAGATACGCAGTATTTT.

This chain connects TRBV25-1 to TRBJ2-5; 10 bases are a match to TRBD2. Germline CDR1 MGHDK, CDR2 SYGVNS. The CDR3 covers 14 residues. The ends lost 3 bases at V and 7 bases at J; junction bases unmatched: 5. The CDR3 coding sequence is TGTGCCAGCAGTGATTGGACTAGCGGAGGGACCCAGTACTTC. Translation gives CASSDWTSGGTQYF.

The V and J genes are TRBV6-6 and TRBJ1-2; D is possibly TRBD1 (5 bases). The germline V gene encodes CDR1 MNHNY and CDR2 SVGAGI (reference sequence). CDR3 length: 14 residues. The V end was cut by 6 bases, the J end by 3 bases, with 14 bases between. Written as DNA, the CDR3 is TGTGCCAGCAGCCCCGGGGGAGTCTACTATGGCTACACCTTC. It encodes CASSPGGVYYGYTF.

The sample holds one count of this clone. The junction differs from germline at one of its ends, possibly a read error. CDR3 nucleotide sequence: TGTGCCAGCAGCCAAGATCGGGAGTACTACGGCTACACCTTC. As protein: CASSQDREYYGYTF. The chain links TRBV4-2 to TRBJ1-2; D is ambiguous. CDR1 and CDR2 (germline): LGHNA, YNFKEQ. CDR3 length: 14 residues.

J is TRBJ2-2 and V is TRBV20-1; D could derive from TRBD1 or TRBD2 (5 bases each). The germline V gene encodes CDR1 DFQATT and CDR2 SNEGSKA (reference sequence). This CDR3 comprises 15 residues. The V end lost 3 bases, the J end lost 4 bases, and 15 bases lay between the germline ends. DNA of the CDR3: TGCAGTGCTAGTTCCGGGGCTGGAAGCACCGGGGAGCTGTTTTTT. It specifies CSASSGAGSTGELFF.

This clone was seen once. V and J are TRBV5-1 and TRBJ1-3; a possible D gene is TRBD1 (6 bases). The CDR3 is 16 residues long. The V end lost 0 bases, the J end lost 4 bases, and 14 bases lay between the germline ends. Germline CDR1 reads SGHRS; CDR2 reads YFSETQ. The CDR3 bases are TGCGCCAGCAGCTTGGTACCGGGGGCAGGAGGAAACACCATATATTTT. Translated: CASSLVPGAGGNTIYF.

The chain links TRBV7-3 to TRBJ1-1; tentative D call: TRBD1 (5 bases). Trimming removed 1 base at V and 3 bases at J, with 9 bases between. Germline CDR1 is SGHTA and CDR2 is FQGTGA. The CDR3 is 14 residues long. CDR3 DNA: TGTGCCAGCAGCTTAAACCCGGGGGACACTGAAGCTTTCTTT. This codes for CASSLNPGDTEAFF.

CDR3 loop: CASSQTGGVYGYTF. The CDR3 bases are TGTGCCAGCAGCCAGACCGGGGGGGTCTATGGCTACACCTTC. The chain couples TRBV4-2 to TRBJ1-2; D is possibly TRBD1 (5 bases). Germline loops: CDR1 LGHNA, CDR2 YNFKEQ. The ends were cut back, 3 bases at V and 4 bases at J, with 12 bases in the middle. This CDR3 spans 14 amino acids.

This rearrangement joins TRBV11-3 to TRBJ2-7, with 10 bases matching TRBD2. The CDR3 is made up of 15 amino acids. Trimming took 4 bases from V and 3 from J; bases not matched to a gene: 6. Per the germline V gene, CDR1 is SGHNT and CDR2 is YENEEA. CDR3 coding DNA: TGTGCCAGCAGCTCTTTAGCGGGAGGACTCTACGAGCAGTACGTC. Amino acids: CASSSLAGGLYEQYV.

The chain couples TRBV10-3 to TRBJ1-5; D is uncertain. V was clipped by 0 bases and J by 6 bases, with 9 bases between them. From germline, CDR1 is ENHRY and CDR2 SYGVKD. The CDR3 sequence is 14 residues long. The CDR3 loop reads CAISESYAGQPQHF. The CDR3 bases are TGTGCCATCAGTGAGTCCTACGCGGGTCAGCCCCAGCATTTT.